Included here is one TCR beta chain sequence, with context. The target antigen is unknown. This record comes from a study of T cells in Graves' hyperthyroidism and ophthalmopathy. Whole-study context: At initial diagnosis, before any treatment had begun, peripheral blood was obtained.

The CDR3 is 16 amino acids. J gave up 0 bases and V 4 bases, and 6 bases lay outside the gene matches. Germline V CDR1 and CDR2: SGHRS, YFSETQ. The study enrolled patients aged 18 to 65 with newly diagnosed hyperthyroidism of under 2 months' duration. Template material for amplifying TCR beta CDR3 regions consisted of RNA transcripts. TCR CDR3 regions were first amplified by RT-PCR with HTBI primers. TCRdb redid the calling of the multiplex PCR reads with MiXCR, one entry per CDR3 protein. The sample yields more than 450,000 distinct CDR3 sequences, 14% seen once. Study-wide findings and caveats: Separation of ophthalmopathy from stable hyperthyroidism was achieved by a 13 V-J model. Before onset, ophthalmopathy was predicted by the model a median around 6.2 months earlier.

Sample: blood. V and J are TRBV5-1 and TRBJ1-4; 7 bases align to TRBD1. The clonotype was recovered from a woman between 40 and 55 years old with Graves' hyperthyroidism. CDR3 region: CASSPGQPSTNEKLFF. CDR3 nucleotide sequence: TGCGCCAGCAGCCCGGGACAGCCTTCAACTAATGAAAAACTGTTTTTT.